The 26 T cell receptor beta chains presented below share a single source sample, sequenced in a study of blood T cell repertoires in COVID-19. Profiled with immunoSEQ multiplex PCR; TCRdb holds only in-frame clones, not every one. The sample lists under 200,000 clones, around four fifths seen once, with 0.8% to 0.95% in the top ten. The sample taken for sequencing was peripheral blood. These receptors were collected from a man in his fifties or sixties with COVID-19, enrolled during active disease.

This sequence joins TRBV27 and TRBJ2-5; 8 positions match TRBD1. There are 16 residues in the CDR3. With 6 bases clipped from V and 5 bases from J, the junction kept 14 bases outside the gene matches. The V gene's germline CDR1 is MNHEY and CDR2 SMNVEV (reference sequence). The CDR3 here is CASRPGGYPGWETQYF. The CDR3 nucleotides read TGTGCCAGCAGGCCAGGGGGCTACCCTGGATGGGAGACCCAGTACTTC.

The chain combines TRBV9 with TRBJ2-3, with D uncertain. Germline CDR1 SGDLS, CDR2 YYNGEE. V was clipped by 0 bases and J by 5 bases, with 10 bases between them. The CDR3 has 14 amino acids. CDR3 sequence: CASSVGNLIDTQYF. The CDR3 DNA reads TGTGCCAGCAGCGTAGGAAACTTAATAGATACGCAGTATTTT. Drawing the rest from reference TRBV9 and TRBJ2-3, the complete variable domain is DSGVTQTPKHLITATGQRVTLRCSPRSGDLSVYWYQQSLDQGLQFLIQYYNGEERAKGNILERFSAQQFPDLHSELNLSSLELGDSALYFCASSVGNLIDTQYFGPGTRLTVL.

This clone was counted between two and nine times. The chain has TRBV7-2 and TRBJ2-5, with TRBD1 matching over 10 bases. The CDR3 length is 15 residues. Germline CDR1 is SGHTA and CDR2 is FQGNSA. V lost 4 bases to trimming and J lost 7 bases; unmatched junction nucleotides: 9. The CDR3 DNA follows: TGTGCCAGCAGCTCCAGACAGGGGGCGGGAGTGACCCAGTACTTC. Residues: CASSSRQGAGVTQYF.

The rearrangement joins TRBV28 to TRBJ1-2, with D perhaps matching TRBD1 (5 bases). The germline V and J ends were trimmed by 3 bases and 8 bases, with 10 bases remaining between them. Germline values: CDR1 MDHEN, CDR2 SYDVKM. The CDR3 is made up of 12 amino acids. The CDR3 is CASSLGGVGYTF. The CDR3 DNA is TGTGCCAGCAGTTTGGGGGGGGTCGGCTACACCTTC.

There are a few counts of this clone. V is TRBV7-2 and J is TRBJ2-7; a weak D match, TRBD1 (5 bases). Germline V gives CDR1 SGHTA, CDR2 FQGNSA. The length of the CDR3 is 14 residues. V dropped 2 bases and J dropped 6 bases, with 14 bases sitting between them. The CDR3 DNA is TGTGCCAGCAGCTTAAAGCCGGCAGGGTTCGAGCAGTACTTC. This codes for CASSLKPAGFEQYF.

This sequence joins TRBV6-5 and TRBJ1-1, with D hard to call. CDR1 and CDR2 from the germline V gene are MNHEY and SVGAGI. V was cut by 2 bases and J by 7 bases, with 14 bases left in between. The CDR3 spans 14 residues. The CDR3 protein is CASSYDRQVLEAFF. The CDR3 DNA follows: TGTGCCAGCAGTTACGATAGGCAGGTCCTTGAAGCTTTCTTT.

The V gene is TRBV29-1, the J gene TRBJ1-2; unclear D gene. The length of the CDR3 is 13 residues. Trimming removed 3 bases from V and 3 bases from J, with 11 bases in between. Germline-derived CDR1 and CDR2 are SQVTM and ANQGSEA. CDR3 nucleotides: TGCAGCGTTGAGATCCCCACGGACTATGGCTACACCTTC. It specifies CSVEIPTDYGYTF.

J is TRBJ2-7 and V is TRBV4-2, with 9 positions matching TRBD1. J was trimmed by 2 bases and V by 4 bases; bases with no gene match: 3. Germline V CDR1 and CDR2: LGHNA, YNFKEQ. The CDR3 length is 14 residues. The CDR3, as DNA: TGTGCCAGCAGCCCGACAGGGGGACCCTACGAGCAGTACTTC. It translates to CASSPTGGPYEQYF.

The chain uses TRBV7-2 and TRBJ1-2; D remains unclear. CDR1 is SGHTA, CDR2 FQGNSA, per germline. The CDR3 loop spans 13 amino acids. Trimming shortened V by 3 bases and J by 0 bases, and 5 bases separated the two germline ends. The CDR3 here is CASSLEANYGYTF. The CDR3, as DNA: TGTGCCAGCAGCTTGGAGGCTAACTATGGCTACACCTTC. Full variable domain (rest looked up from reference TRBV7-2 and TRBJ1-2): GAGVSQSPSNKVTEKGKDVELRCDPISGHTALYWYRQSLGQGLEFLIYFQGNSAPDKSGLPSDRFSAERTGGSVSTLTIQRTQQEDSAVYLCASSLEANYGYTFGSGTRLTVV.

This chain joins TRBV6-2 or TRBV6-3 and TRBJ1-2; 7 positions match TRBD1. With V trimmed by 2 bases and J by 13 bases, 10 bases remained unmatched. CDR3 length equals 13 residues. In germline, CDR1 is MNHEY, CDR2 SVGEGT. The CDR3 DNA sequence: TGTGCCAGCAGTTACCGCAACAGGGGATCCTCCACCTTC. This sequence encodes CASSYRNRGSSTF.

This chain connects TRBV7-9 to TRBJ2-2, with D tentatively TRBD1 (5 bases). CDR1 and CDR2 (germline): SEHNR, FQNEAQ (reference sequence). This CDR3 has 14 amino acids. V was clipped by 5 bases and J by 0 bases, with 7 bases between them. DNA of the CDR3: TGTGCCAGCAGCAGGGGTACGAACACCGGGGAGCTGTTTTTT. Translated: CASSRGTNTGELFF. Complete variable domain (other parts from reference TRBV7-9 and TRBJ2-2): DTGVSQNPRHKITKRGQNVTFRCDPISEHNRLYWYRQTLGQGPEFLTYFQNEAQLEKSRLLSDRFSAERPKGSFSTLEIQRTEQGDSAMYLCASSRGTNTGELFFGEGSRLTVL.

The J gene is TRBJ1-5, the V gene TRBV3-1 (or the pseudogene TRBV3-2); no reliable D call. CDR1 is LGHDT, CDR2 YNNKEL, per germline (reference sequence). The CDR3 has 14 amino acids. Deletions cut 4 bases from V and 4 bases from J, with 11 bases between. The CDR3 loop is CASSRGMENQPQHF. DNA for the CDR3: TGTGCCAGCAGCCGAGGGATGGAGAATCAGCCCCAGCATTTT.

The V and J genes are TRBV6-5 and TRBJ1-3; possible D gene TRBD1, 5 bases. Germline-derived CDR1 and CDR2 are MNHEY and SVGAGI. The CDR3 has 15 amino acids. Trimming pared 6 bases from V and 1 base from J, leaving 13 bases between. In nucleotides, the CDR3 is TGTGCCAGCAGCCGGGGGGTCTCGTCTGGAAACACCATATATTTT. Amino acid sequence: CASSRGVSSGNTIYF.

The chain is built from TRBV19 and TRBJ2-2, with 7 nucleotides matching TRBD1. Germline V gene data show CDR1 as LNHDA and CDR2 as SQIVND (reference sequence). The junction had 9 bases not matched to a gene; V was cut back by 7 bases and J by 4 bases. This CDR3 spans 15 amino acids. CDR3: CASNQRQGSTGELFF. The DNA of the CDR3 is TGTGCCAGTAACCAACGACAGGGAAGCACCGGGGAGCTGTTTTTT.

This clone appeared a few times. The chain links TRBV18 to TRBJ1-1; D might be TRBD1 (5 bases). The CDR3 extends over 15 amino acids. CDR1 is KGHSH, CDR2 LQKENI, per germline. Trimming cost V 4 bases and J 3 bases, with 15 bases left between them. The CDR3 nucleotides read TGTGCCAGCTCACAATTAGGGGAGGTCGACACTGAAGCTTTCTTT. It translates to CASSQLGEVDTEAFF.

This clone was observed a single time. V usage is TRBV4-2 and J usage is TRBJ2-2, with 9 bases identical to TRBD1. CDR1 and CDR2 from the germline V gene are LGHNA and YNFKEQ. Losses at the gene ends were 3 bases for V and 7 bases for J; bases not matched to a gene: 6. This CDR3 has 15 residues. The CDR3 region is CASSQDRGQVGELFF. CDR3 coding DNA: TGTGCCAGCAGCCAGGACAGGGGTCAAGTCGGGGAGCTGTTTTTT.

The chain uses TRBV18 and TRBJ1-3; TRBD1 matches 11 bases. V trimming: 3 bases; J trimming: 4 bases; junction bases outside the gene matches: 5. There are 16 residues in the CDR3. The germline V gene encodes CDR1 KGHSH and CDR2 LQKENI. CDR3 in amino acids: CASSPGQGASGNTIYF. CDR3 nucleotide sequence: TGTGCCAGCTCACCTGGACAGGGGGCCTCAGGAAACACCATATATTTT.

CDR3 sequence reads: CATSDSNQPQHF. The CDR3 DNA follows: TGTGCCACCAGTGATTCAAATCAGCCCCAGCATTTT. The chain combines TRBV24-1 with TRBJ1-5; D not certain. CDR3 length: 12 amino acids. V gave up 2 bases and J gave up 4 bases, with 2 bases separating them. CDR1 and CDR2 from the germline V gene are KGHDR and SFDVKD.

For the CDR3, the DNA is TGTGCCAGCAGTGAATCCATCAGGGGAGGGGGAGCTTTCTTT. Translation gives CASSESIRGGGAFF. The V call is TRBV2, the J call TRBJ1-1; D possibly corresponds to TRBD1 (6 bases). The CDR3 extends over 14 amino acids. Germline V gives CDR1 SNHLY, CDR2 FYNNEI. V was shortened by 2 bases and J by 10 bases, with 17 bases between the two germline ends.

V gene TRBV18 combines with J gene TRBJ1-5, with D possibly matching TRBD1 (5 bases). Germline values: CDR1 KGHSH, CDR2 LQKENI. Trimming removed 1 base at V and 3 bases at J, with 7 bases between. This CDR3 spans 14 amino acids. The CDR3 bases are TGTGCCAGCTCACCACTAGGGGACAATCAGCCCCAGCATTTT. This translates into CASSPLGDNQPQHF.

This clone was detected only once. V and J are TRBV5-1 and TRBJ2-1; D is ambiguous. This CDR3 contains 14 residues. Germline V gene lookup returns CDR1 SGHRS and CDR2 YFSETQ. The V end was cut by 2 bases, the J end by 2 bases, with 8 bases between. The CDR3 loop is CASSLSYTYNEQFF. The CDR3 DNA reads as TGCGCCAGCAGCTTATCCTATACCTACAATGAGCAGTTCTTC.

The chain couples TRBV4-2 to TRBJ1-2, with TRBD1 as a possible D gene (5 bases). V was shortened by 4 bases and J by 5 bases, with 14 bases between the two germline ends. The CDR3 loop spans 14 amino acids. Germline CDR1 reads LGHNA; CDR2 reads YNFKEQ. The CDR3 nucleotides are TGTGCCAGCAGCCCCGGGGGGGTTGAGTATGGCTACACCTTC. It yields the protein CASSPGGVEYGYTF.

The chain links TRBV6-6 to TRBJ1-6; 9 bases fit TRBD1. The CDR3 contains 16 residues. Looked up from germline, CDR1 is MNHNY and CDR2 is SVGAGI (reference sequence). J lost 7 bases, V lost 3 bases, and 7 bases had no gene match. The CDR3 loop reads CASSYSPGQGNSPLHF. In nucleotides, the CDR3 is TGTGCCAGCAGTTATTCCCCGGGACAGGGAAATTCACCCCTCCACTTT.

The chain has TRBV18 and TRBJ2-4; no firm D call. Trimming took 5 bases from V and 0 from J, leaving 8 bases between them. The CDR3 runs to 14 residues. In germline, CDR1 is KGHSH, CDR2 LQKENI. The chain's CDR3 is CASSEVLAKNIQYF. The DNA for the CDR3 is TGTGCCAGCTCAGAGGTGCTAGCCAAAAACATTCAGTACTTC.

The chain carries TRBV29-1 and TRBJ1-1, with a tentative D call TRBD1 (6 bases). This CDR3 region has 15 residues. Deletions cut 2 bases from V and 1 base from J, with 14 bases between. Germline loops: CDR1 SQVTM, CDR2 ANQGSEA. The CDR3 reads CSVERGGHRNTEAFF. As DNA, the CDR3 is TGCAGCGTTGAAAGAGGGGGACATAGGAACACTGAAGCTTTCTTT.

The rearrangement links TRBV27 to TRBJ1-4; unclear D gene. The CDR3 is made up of 15 amino acids. Germline CDR1 reads MNHEY; CDR2 reads SMNVEV (reference sequence). Trimming shortened V by 10 bases and J by 0 bases, and 15 bases separated the two germline ends. The CDR3 nucleotides are TGTGCCACCTCCCTCGGAACAGCAACTAATGAAAAACTGTTTTTT. It encodes CATSLGTATNEKLFF.